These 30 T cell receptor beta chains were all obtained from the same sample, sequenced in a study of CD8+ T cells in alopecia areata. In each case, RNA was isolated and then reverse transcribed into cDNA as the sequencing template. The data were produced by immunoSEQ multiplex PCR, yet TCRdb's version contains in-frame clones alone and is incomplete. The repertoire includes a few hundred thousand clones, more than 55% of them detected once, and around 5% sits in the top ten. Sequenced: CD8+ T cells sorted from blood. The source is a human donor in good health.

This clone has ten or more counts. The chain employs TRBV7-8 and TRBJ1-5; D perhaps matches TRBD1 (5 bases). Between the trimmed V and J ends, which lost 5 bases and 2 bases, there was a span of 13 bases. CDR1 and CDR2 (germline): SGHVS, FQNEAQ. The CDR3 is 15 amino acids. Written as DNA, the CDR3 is TGTGCCAGCAGCCTCGGGGCGGCGGGCAATCAGCCCCAGCATTTT. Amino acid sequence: CASSLGAAGNQPQHF.

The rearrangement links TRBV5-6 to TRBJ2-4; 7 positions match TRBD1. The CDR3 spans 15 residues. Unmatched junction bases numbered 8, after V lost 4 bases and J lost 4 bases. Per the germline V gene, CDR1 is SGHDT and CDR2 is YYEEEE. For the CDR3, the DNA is TGTGCCAGCAGCCAGACACAGGGGATGAAAAACATTCAGTACTTC. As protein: CASSQTQGMKNIQYF.

The DNA for the CDR3 is TGTGCCAGCAGCGTAGAGGGCAGGGGAGGGGAGACCCAGTACTTC. Protein: CASSVEGRGGETQYF. V usage is TRBV9 and J usage is TRBJ2-5, with a weak D call TRBD2 (7 bases). Trimming stripped 0 bases from V and 5 bases from J, with 14 bases between. The germline V gene encodes CDR1 SGDLS and CDR2 YYNGEE. The CDR3 has 15 amino acids. Based on the CDR3 plus reference TRBV9 and TRBJ2-5, the full variable domain is DSGVTQTPKHLITATGQRVTLRCSPRSGDLSVYWYQQSLDQGLQFLIQYYNGEERAKGNILERFSAQQFPDLHSELNLSSLELGDSALYFCASSVEGRGGETQYFGPGTRLLVL.

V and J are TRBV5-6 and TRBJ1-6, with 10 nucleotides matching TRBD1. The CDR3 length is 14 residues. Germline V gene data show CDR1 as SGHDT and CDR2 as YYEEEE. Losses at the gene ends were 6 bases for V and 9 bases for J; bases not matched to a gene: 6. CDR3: CASNSGTGVSPLHF. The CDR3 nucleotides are TGTGCCAGCAATTCCGGGACAGGGGTTTCACCCCTCCACTTT.

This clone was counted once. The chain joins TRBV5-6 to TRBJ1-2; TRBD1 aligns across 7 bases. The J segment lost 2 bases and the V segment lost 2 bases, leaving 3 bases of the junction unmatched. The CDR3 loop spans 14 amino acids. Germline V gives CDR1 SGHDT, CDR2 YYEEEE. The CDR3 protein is CASSFGTANYGYTF. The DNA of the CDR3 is TGTGCCAGCAGCTTCGGGACAGCAAACTATGGCTACACCTTC.

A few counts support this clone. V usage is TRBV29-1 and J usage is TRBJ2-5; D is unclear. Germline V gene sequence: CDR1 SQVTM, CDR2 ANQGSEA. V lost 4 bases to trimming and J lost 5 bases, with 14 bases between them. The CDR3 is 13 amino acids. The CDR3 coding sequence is TGCAGCGTTGTAGGCAGTCCCGGGGAGACCCAGTACTTC. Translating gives CSVVGSPGETQYF. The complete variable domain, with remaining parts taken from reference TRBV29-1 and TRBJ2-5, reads SAVISQKPSRDICQRGTSLTIQCQVDSQVTMMFWYRQQPGQSLTLIATANQGSEATYESGFVIDKFPISRPNLTFSTLTVSNMSPEDSSIYLCSVVGSPGETQYFGPGTRLLVL.

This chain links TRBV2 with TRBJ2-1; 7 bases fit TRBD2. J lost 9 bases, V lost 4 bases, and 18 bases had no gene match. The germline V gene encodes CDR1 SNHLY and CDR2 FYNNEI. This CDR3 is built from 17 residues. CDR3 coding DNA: TGTGCCAGCAGTGGAAGTGCTAGCGGTGGATCTATTGGTGAGCAGTTCTTC. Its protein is CASSGSASGGSIGEQFF.

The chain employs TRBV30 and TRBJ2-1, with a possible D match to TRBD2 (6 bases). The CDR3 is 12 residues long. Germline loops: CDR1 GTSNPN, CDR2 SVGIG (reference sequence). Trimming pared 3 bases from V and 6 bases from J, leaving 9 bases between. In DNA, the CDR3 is TGTGCCTGGAGAGAGGGAGGCAATGAGCAGTTCTTC. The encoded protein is CAWREGGNEQFF.

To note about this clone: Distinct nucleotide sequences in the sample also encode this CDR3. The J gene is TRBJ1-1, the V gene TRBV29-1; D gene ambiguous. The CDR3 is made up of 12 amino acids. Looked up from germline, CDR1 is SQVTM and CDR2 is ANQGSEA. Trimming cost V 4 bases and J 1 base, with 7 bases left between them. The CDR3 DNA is TGCAGCGTTGTCACGGGGAACACTGAAGCTTTCTTT. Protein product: CSVVTGNTEAFF.

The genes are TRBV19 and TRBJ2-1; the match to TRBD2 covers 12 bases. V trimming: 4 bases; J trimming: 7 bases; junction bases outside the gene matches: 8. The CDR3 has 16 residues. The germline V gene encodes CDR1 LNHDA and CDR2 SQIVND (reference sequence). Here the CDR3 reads CASSTTLAGGLNEQFF. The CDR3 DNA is TGTGCCAGTAGTACGACCCTAGCGGGGGGGTTGAATGAGCAGTTCTTC. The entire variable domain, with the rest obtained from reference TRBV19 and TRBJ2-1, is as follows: DGGITQSPKYLFRKEGQNVTLSCEQNLNHDAMYWYRQDPGQGLRLIYYSQIVNDFQKGDIAEGYSVSREKKESFPLTVTSAQKNPTAFYLCASSTTLAGGLNEQFFGPGTRLTVL.

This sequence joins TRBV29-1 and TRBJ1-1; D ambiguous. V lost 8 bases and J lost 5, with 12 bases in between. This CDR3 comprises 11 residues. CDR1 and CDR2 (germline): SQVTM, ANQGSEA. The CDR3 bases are TGCAGCTTCCTAGACGCGACTGAAGCTTTCTTT. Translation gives CSFLDATEAFF.

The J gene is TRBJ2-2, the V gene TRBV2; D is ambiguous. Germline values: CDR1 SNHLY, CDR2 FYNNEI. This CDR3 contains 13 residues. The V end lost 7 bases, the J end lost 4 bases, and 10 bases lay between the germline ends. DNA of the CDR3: TGTGCCAGCAAGCGAGTCCCCACCGGGGAGCTGTTTTTT. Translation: CASKRVPTGELFF.

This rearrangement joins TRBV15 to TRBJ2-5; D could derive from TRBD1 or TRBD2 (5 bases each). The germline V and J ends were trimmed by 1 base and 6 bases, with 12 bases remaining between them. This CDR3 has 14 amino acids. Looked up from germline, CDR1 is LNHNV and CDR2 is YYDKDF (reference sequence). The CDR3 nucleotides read TGTGCCACCAGCAGAGGGGACGAGAGGCAGACCCAGTACTTC. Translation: CATSRGDERQTQYF.

CDR3 sequence (DNA): TGTGCCAGCAGCTTAGCGCAGGGGGCAGCGTACGAGCAGTACTTC. It specifies CASSLAQGAAYEQYF. V is TRBV7-7 and J is TRBJ2-7; 8 bases agree with TRBD1. Germline assignment: CDR1 SSHAT and CDR2 FNYEAQ (reference sequence). V shed 0 bases, J shed 4 bases, and the junction held 5 bases outside the gene matches. The CDR3 consists of 15 residues.

This CDR3 is CASSLASGGTDTQYF. The CDR3 nucleotides read TGTGCCAGCAGCTTGGCTAGCGGGGGCACAGATACGCAGTATTTT. The chain uses TRBV13 and TRBJ2-3; 9 bases line up with TRBD2. Germline loops: CDR1 PRHDT, CDR2 FYEKMQ (reference sequence). The CDR3 covers 15 residues. Trimming at V came to 3 bases and at J to 1 base, leaving 2 bases not matched to a gene.

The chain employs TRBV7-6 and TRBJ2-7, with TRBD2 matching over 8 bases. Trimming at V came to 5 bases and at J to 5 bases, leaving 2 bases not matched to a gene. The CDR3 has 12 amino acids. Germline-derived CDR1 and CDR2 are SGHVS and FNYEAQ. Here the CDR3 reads CASSRGGNEQYF. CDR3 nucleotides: TGTGCCAGCAGCCGGGGGGGGAACGAGCAGTACTTC.

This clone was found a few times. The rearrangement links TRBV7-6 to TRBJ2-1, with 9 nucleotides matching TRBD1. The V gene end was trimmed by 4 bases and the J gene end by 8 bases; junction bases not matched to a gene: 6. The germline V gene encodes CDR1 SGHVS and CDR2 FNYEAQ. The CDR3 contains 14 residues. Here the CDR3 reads CASSSGTGLYEQFF. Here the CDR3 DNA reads TGTGCCAGCAGCTCCGGGACAGGGCTCTATGAGCAGTTCTTC. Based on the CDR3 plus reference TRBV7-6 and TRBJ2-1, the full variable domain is GAGVSQSPRYKVTKRGQDVALRCDPISGHVSLYWYRQALGQGPEFLTYFNYEAQQDKSGLPNDRFSAERPEGSISTLTIQRTEQRDSAMYRCASSSGTGLYEQFFGPGTRLTVL.

The CDR3 nucleotides read TGTGCCAGCCGATTTGGGGGGTCCTACGAGCAGTACTTC. Amino acids: CASRFGGSYEQYF. The rearrangement links TRBV27 to TRBJ2-7; possibly TRBD2 for D (6 bases). Trimming pared 8 bases from V and 1 base from J, leaving 12 bases between. Germline values: CDR1 MNHEY, CDR2 SMNVEV (reference sequence). The CDR3 has 13 amino acids.

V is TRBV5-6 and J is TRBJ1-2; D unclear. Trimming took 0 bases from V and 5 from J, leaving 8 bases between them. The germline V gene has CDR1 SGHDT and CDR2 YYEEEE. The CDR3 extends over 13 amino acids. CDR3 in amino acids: CASSLGALYGYTF. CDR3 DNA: TGTGCCAGCAGCTTGGGGGCCCTATATGGCTACACCTTC.

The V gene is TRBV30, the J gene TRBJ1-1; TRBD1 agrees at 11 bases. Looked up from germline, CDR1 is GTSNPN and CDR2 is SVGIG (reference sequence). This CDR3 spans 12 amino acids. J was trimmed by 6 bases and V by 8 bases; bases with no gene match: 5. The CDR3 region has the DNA TGTGCCACCGGACAGGGGGCCCCTGAAGCTTTCTTT. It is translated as CATGQGAPEAFF.

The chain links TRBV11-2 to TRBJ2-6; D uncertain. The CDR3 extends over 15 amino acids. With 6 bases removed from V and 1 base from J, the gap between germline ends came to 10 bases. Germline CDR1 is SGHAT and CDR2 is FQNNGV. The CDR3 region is CASSPRGSGANVLTF. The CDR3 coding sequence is TGTGCCAGCAGTCCCCGTGGGTCTGGGGCCAACGTCCTGACTTTC.

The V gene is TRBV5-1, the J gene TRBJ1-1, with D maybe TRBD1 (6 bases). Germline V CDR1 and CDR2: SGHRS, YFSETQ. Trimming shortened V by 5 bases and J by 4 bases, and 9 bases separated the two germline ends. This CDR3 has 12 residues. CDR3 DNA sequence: TGCGCCAGCAGACAGGGTTCCACTGAAGCTTTCTTT. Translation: CASRQGSTEAFF.

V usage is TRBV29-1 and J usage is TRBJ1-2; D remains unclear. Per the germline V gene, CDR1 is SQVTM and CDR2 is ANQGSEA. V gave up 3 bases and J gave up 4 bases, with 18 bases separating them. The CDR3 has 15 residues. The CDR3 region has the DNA TGCAGCGTTGATTTCCTCCCAAAAGACGCCTATGGCTACACCTTC. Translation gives CSVDFLPKDAYGYTF.

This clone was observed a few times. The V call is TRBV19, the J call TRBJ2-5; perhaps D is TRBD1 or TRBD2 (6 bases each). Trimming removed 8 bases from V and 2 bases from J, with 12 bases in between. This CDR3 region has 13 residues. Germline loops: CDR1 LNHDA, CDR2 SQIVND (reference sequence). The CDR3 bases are TGTGCCAGTTCGAGGGGGGCTCAAGAGACCCAGTACTTC. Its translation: CASSRGAQETQYF.

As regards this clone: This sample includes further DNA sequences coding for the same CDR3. The chain's CDR3 is CASSSSGGGAYEQYF. CDR3 sequence (DNA): TGTGCCAGCAGTTCCTCAGGGGGGGGAGCCTACGAGCAGTACTTC. The chain joins TRBV6-5 to TRBJ2-7, with D perhaps given as TRBD1 or TRBD2 (7 bases each). The V gene lost 4 bases and the J gene lost 2 bases, with 15 bases spanning the gap. The CDR3 covers 15 residues. In germline, CDR1 is MNHEY, CDR2 SVGAGI.

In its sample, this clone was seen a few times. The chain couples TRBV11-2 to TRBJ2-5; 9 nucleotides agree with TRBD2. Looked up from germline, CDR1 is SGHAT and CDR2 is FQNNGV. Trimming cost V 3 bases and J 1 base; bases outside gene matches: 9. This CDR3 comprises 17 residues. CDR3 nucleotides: TGTGCCAGCAGCTTTCTAGCGGGGCGACAAATCCAAGAGACCCAGTACTTC. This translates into CASSFLAGRQIQETQYF.

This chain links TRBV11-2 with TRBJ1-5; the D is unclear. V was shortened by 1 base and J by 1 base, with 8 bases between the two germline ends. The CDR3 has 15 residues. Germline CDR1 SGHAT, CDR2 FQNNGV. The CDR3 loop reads CASSLGMGSNQPQHF. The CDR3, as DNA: TGTGCCAGCAGCTTAGGTATGGGCAGCAATCAGCCCCAGCATTTT.

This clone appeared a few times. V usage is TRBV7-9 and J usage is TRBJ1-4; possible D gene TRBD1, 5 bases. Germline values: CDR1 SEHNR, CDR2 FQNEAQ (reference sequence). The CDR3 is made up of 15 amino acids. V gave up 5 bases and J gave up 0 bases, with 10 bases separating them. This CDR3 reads CASSVGEATNEKLFF. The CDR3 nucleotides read TGTGCCAGCAGCGTGGGGGAGGCAACTAATGAAAAACTGTTTTTT. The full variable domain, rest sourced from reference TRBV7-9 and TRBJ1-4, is DTGVSQNPRHKITKRGQNVTFRCDPISEHNRLYWYRQTLGQGPEFLTYFQNEAQLEKSRLLSDRFSAERPKGSFSTLEIQRTEQGDSAMYLCASSVGEATNEKLFFGSGTQLSVL.

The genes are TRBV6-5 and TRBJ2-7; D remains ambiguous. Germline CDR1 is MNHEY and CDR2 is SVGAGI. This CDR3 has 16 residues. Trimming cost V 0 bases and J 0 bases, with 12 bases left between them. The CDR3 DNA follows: TGTGCCAGCAGTTACTCGCGGAGTATGCACTCCTACGAGCAGTACTTC. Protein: CASSYSRSMHSYEQYF.

CDR3 in DNA: TGCGCCAGCAGCGCGGACCCCGGAGAAGGTCAGCCCCAGCATTTT. The encoded protein is CASSADPGEGQPQHF. V usage is TRBV5-1 and J usage is TRBJ1-5; D unresolved. The CDR3 sequence is 15 residues long. V was pared by 4 bases and J by 6 bases, with 17 bases between. Germline CDR1 SGHRS, CDR2 YFSETQ.